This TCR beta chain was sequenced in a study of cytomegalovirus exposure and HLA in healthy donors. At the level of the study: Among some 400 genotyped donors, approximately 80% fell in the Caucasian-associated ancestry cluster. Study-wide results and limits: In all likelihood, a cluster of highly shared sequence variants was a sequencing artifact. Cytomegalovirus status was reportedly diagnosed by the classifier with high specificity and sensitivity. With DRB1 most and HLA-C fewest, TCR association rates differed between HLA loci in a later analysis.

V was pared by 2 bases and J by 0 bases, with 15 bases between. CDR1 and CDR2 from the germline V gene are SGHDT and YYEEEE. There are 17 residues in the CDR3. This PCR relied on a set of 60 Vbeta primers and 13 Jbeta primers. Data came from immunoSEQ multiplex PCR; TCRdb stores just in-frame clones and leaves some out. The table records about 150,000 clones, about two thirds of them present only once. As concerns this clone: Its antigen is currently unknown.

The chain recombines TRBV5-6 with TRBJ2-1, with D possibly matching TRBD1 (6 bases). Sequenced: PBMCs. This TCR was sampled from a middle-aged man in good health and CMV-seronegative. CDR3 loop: CASSLQGLRSSYNEQFF. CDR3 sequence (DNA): TGTGCCAGCAGCTTACAGGGTTTGCGGAGCTCCTACAATGAGCAGTTCTTC. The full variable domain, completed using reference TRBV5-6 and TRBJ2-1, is DAGVTQSPTHLIKTRGQQVTLRCSPKSGHDTVSWYQQALGQGPQFIFQYYEEEERQRGNFPDRFSGHQFPNYSSELNVNALLLGDSALYLCASSLQGLRSSYNEQFFGPGTRLTVL.